Shown below are 14 T cell receptor beta chains from a single sample sequenced in a study of cytomegalovirus exposure and HLA in healthy donors. The PCR used 60 Vbeta and 13 Jbeta primers. Sequencing was performed with immunoSEQ multiplex PCR; in TCRdb, only in-frame clones are kept and a portion is missing. The sample records some 180,000 clones, 75% to 80% being singletons. The sequencing sample was made of PBMCs. These receptors came from a female donor in good health and CMV-seronegative.

This clone has more than one count but fewer than ten. The J gene is TRBJ2-5, the V gene TRBV5-1; TRBD2 aligns across 7 bases. From germline, CDR1 is SGHRS and CDR2 YFSETQ. The CDR3 is 13 amino acids. V was pared by 2 bases and J by 3 bases, with 1 base of the junction left unmatched. The CDR3 here is CASSFAGEETQYF. The CDR3 nucleotides read TGCGCCAGCAGCTTTGCGGGAGAAGAGACCCAGTACTTC. Full variable domain (remainder filled in from reference TRBV5-1 and TRBJ2-5): KAGVTQTPRYLIKTRGQQVTLSCSPISGHRSVSWYQQTPGQGLQFLFEYFSETQRNKGNFPGRFSGRQFSNSRSEMNVSTLELGDSALYLCASSFAGEETQYFGPGTRLLVL.

The gene calls are TRBV4-2 and TRBJ2-1; 9 bases fit TRBD2. Germline V gene data show CDR1 as LGHNA and CDR2 as YNFKEQ. The length of the CDR3 is 16 residues. V shed 1 base and J 0 bases; nucleotides not matched to a gene: 1. The CDR3: CASSQGLADSYNEQFF. CDR3 bases: TGTGCCAGCAGCCAAGGACTAGCGGACTCCTACAATGAGCAGTTCTTC.

The J gene is TRBJ2-7, the V gene TRBV5-1; 7 nucleotides line up with TRBD2. Trimming cost V 0 bases and J 3 bases; bases outside gene matches: 3. From germline, CDR1 is SGHRS and CDR2 YFSETQ. The CDR3 is made up of 14 amino acids. CDR3 nucleotide sequence: TGCGCCAGCAGCTTGGAGGTAGCGGGCTACGAGCAGTACTTC. The encoded protein is CASSLEVAGYEQYF.

The genes are TRBV7-8 and TRBJ2-5, with D hard to call. The germline CDR1 and CDR2 sequences are SGHVS and FQNEAQ. The CDR3 has 12 residues. Between the trimmed V and J ends, which lost 4 bases and 6 bases, there was a span of 9 bases. CDR3 sequence (DNA): TGTGCCAGCAGCTCCGGGTCGCAGACCCAGTACTTC. It translates to CASSSGSQTQYF.

This clone was found a few times. The chain joins TRBV7-8 to TRBJ2-7, with TRBD1 matching 7 bases. The CDR3 contains 13 residues. Germline trimming cut 4 bases from V and 3 bases from J; bases unmatched to any gene: 3. Germline CDR1 reads SGHVS; CDR2 reads FQNEAQ. The CDR3 is CASSSGQIYEQYF. DNA for the CDR3: TGTGCCAGCAGCTCGGGACAGATCTACGAGCAGTACTTC.

The gene calls are TRBV7-2 and TRBJ1-3; maybe TRBD1 (6 bases). Germline V CDR1 and CDR2: SGHTA, FQGNSA. Trimming pared 5 bases from V and 0 bases from J, leaving 14 bases between. CDR3 length: 16 residues. CDR3 sequence: CASSANRVSSGNTIYF. The CDR3 DNA reads as TGTGCCAGCAGCGCAAACAGGGTCAGCTCTGGAAACACCATATATTTT.

This chain links TRBV2 with TRBJ2-5; 8 bases line up with TRBD1. The CDR3 runs 14 residues. Per the germline V gene, CDR1 is SNHLY and CDR2 is FYNNEI. V dropped 3 bases and J dropped 5; count of bases not matched to a gene: 5. The CDR3: CASSDLRGRETQYF. The CDR3 nucleotides read TGTGCCAGCAGTGATCTCAGGGGGCGGGAGACCCAGTACTTC. The whole variable domain, remainder taken from reference TRBV2 and TRBJ2-5, is EPEVTQTPSHQVTQMGQEVILRCVPISNHLYFYWYRQILGQKVEFLVSFYNNEISEKSEIFDDQFSVERPDGSNFTLKIRSTKLEDSAMYFCASSDLRGRETQYFGPGTRLLVL.

This sequence joins TRBV5-8 and TRBJ2-7; TRBD1 is a possible D gene (6 bases). Germline V CDR1 and CDR2: SGHTS, YDEGEE. The CDR3 has 16 amino acids. The V gene lost 0 bases and the J gene lost 5 bases, with 18 bases spanning the gap. The CDR3 DNA follows: TGTGCCAGCAGCTTGGAGGGGGTAACGAGCTTCCACGAGCAGTACTTC. This codes for CASSLEGVTSFHEQYF.

V gene TRBV2 combines with J gene TRBJ2-3; D is unresolved. Germline CDR1 reads SNHLY; CDR2 reads FYNNEI. The CDR3 covers 12 residues. Trimming cost V 2 bases and J 5 bases, with 5 bases left between them. CDR3 DNA sequence: TGTGCCAGCAGTGAATGGAGAGATACGCAGTATTTT. Protein sequence: CASSEWRDTQYF.

This clone was seen only a few times. One junction end disagrees with the germline gene, perhaps due to a read error. J is TRBJ2-5 and V is TRBV6-1; 9 nucleotides line up with TRBD2. The CDR3 length is 13 residues. Germline V CDR1 and CDR2: MNHNS, SASEGT. The CDR3 loop reads CASSLSQERGADF. Here the CDR3 DNA reads TGTGCCAGCAGTCTAAGCCAGGAGCGGGGGGCCGACTTC.

This clone was counted only a few times. The chain uses TRBV19 and TRBJ1-5; no definite D call. Germline CDR1 is LNHDA and CDR2 is SQIVND (reference sequence). The CDR3 loop spans 12 amino acids. Trimming left V 3 bases short and J 7 bases short, with 7 bases between. This chain's CDR3 is CASSIERQPQHF. CDR3 nucleotides: TGTGCCAGTAGTATCGAGCGACAGCCCCAGCATTTT. Full variable domain (missing parts from reference TRBV19 and TRBJ1-5): DGGITQSPKYLFRKEGQNVTLSCEQNLNHDAMYWYRQDPGQGLRLIYYSQIVNDFQKGDIAEGYSVSREKKESFPLTVTSAQKNPTAFYLCASSIERQPQHFGDGTRLSIL.

This clone was picked up one time. The chain recombines TRBV5-1 with TRBJ2-5, with D maybe TRBD1 (6 bases). The germline gives CDR1 SGHRS, CDR2 YFSETQ. The V and J ends lost 1 base and 1 base respectively, with 8 bases between them. The CDR3 has 14 residues. The CDR3: CASSLTGPQETQYF. The CDR3, as DNA: TGCGCCAGCAGCTTGACAGGGCCCCAAGAGACCCAGTACTTC.

This clone was counted between two and nine times. The chain combines TRBV19 with TRBJ2-1; 7 positions match TRBD2. The V segment lost 0 bases and the J segment 2 bases; nucleotides outside the gene matches: 7. The CDR3 has 17 residues. CDR1 and CDR2 (germline): LNHDA, SQIVND (reference sequence). The CDR3 DNA sequence: TGTGCCAGTAGTATAGATCTCGCTAGCGGAGCCTACAATGAGCAGTTCTTC. Its protein product is CASSIDLASGAYNEQFF.

The J gene is TRBJ1-1, the V gene TRBV11-2; 10 bases are a match to TRBD1. V shed 7 bases and J 4 bases; nucleotides not matched to a gene: 6. Per germline, CDR1 SGHAT and CDR2 FQNNGV. This CDR3 spans 14 amino acids. The CDR3 sequence is CASMTGGAGTEAFF. As DNA, the CDR3 is TGTGCCAGCATGACAGGGGGCGCGGGCACTGAAGCTTTCTTT.